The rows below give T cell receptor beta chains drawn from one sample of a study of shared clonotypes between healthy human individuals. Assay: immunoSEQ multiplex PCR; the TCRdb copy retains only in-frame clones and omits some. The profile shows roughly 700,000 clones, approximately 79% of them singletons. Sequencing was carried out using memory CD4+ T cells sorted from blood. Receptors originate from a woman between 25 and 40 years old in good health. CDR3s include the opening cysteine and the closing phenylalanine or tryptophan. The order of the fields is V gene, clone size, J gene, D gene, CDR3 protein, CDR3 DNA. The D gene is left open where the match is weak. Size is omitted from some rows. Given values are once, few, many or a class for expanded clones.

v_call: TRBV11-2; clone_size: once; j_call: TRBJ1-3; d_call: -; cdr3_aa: CASSLGFFGSGNTIYF; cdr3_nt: TGTGCCAGCAGCTTGGGCTTTTTCGGCTCTGGAAACACCATATATTTT
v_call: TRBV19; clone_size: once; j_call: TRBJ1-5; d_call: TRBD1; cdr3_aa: CASNPGQGRYNQPQHF; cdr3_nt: TGTGCCAGTAACCCGGGACAGGGCCGTTATAATCAGCCCCAGCATTTT
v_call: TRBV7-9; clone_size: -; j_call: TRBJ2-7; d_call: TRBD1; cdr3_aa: CASSPDRAREQYF; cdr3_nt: TGTGCCAGCAGCCCAGACAGGGCGAGGGAGCAGTACTTC
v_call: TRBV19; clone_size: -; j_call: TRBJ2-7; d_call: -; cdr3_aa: CASSMRFSSYEQYF; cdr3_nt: TGTGCCAGTAGTATGAGGTTTAGCTCCTACGAGCAGTACTTC
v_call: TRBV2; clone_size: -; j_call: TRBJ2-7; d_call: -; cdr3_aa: CASSDFQGRANEQYF; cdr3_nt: TGTGCCAGCAGTGATTTCCAGGGGAGGGCTAACGAGCAGTACTTC
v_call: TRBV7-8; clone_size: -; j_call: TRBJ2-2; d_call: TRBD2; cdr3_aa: CASSRFRTSGRANTGELFF; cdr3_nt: TGTGCCAGCAGCCGATTTCGGACTAGCGGGAGAGCGAACACCGGGGAGCTGTTTTTT
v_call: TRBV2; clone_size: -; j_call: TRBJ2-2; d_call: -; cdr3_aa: CASKGNPGSATGELFF; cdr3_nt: TGTGCCAGCAAAGGGAATCCAGGGTCGGCCACCGGGGAGCTGTTTTTT
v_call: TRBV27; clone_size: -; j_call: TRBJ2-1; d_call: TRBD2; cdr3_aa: CASSPFLGLAGGYNEQFF; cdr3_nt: TGTGCCAGCAGCCCATTTCTCGGACTAGCGGGAGGTTACAATGAGCAGTTCTTC
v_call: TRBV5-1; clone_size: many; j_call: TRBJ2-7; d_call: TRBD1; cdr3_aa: CASSLGGGDGYEQYF; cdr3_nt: TGCGCCAGCAGCTTGGGAGGGGGCGATGGCTACGAGCAGTACTTC
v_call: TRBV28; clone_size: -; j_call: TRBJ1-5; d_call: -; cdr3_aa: CASSFGGDNQPQHF; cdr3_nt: TGTGCCAGCAGTTTTGGAGGCGACAATCAGCCCCAGCATTTT
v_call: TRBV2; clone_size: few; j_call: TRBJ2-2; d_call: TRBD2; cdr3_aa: CASSTRLAGAAGELFF; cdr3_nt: TGTGCCAGCAGTACCCGACTAGCGGGAGCGGCCGGGGAGCTGTTTTTT
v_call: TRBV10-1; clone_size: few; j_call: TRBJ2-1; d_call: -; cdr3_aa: CASSPTGVNNEQFF; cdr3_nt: TGCGCCAGCAGTCCAACGGGAGTTAACAATGAGCAGTTCTTC
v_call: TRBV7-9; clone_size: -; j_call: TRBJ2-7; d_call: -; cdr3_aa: CASSLADSYDKQYF; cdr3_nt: TGTGCCAGCAGCTTAGCCGATTCCTACGACAAGCAGTACTTC
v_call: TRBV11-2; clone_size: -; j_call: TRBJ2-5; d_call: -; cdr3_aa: CASSFSGRGVQETQYF; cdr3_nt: TGTGCCAGCAGCTTTTCTGGGAGGGGGGTTCAAGAGACCCAGTACTTC
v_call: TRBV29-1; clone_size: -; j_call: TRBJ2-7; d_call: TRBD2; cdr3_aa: CSVGNGLALNSYEQYF; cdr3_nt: TGCAGCGTTGGAAACGGACTAGCGCTAAACTCCTACGAGCAGTACTTC
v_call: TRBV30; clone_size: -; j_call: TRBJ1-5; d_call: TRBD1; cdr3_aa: CAWNFIQGLPNQPQHF; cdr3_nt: TGTGCCTGGAACTTCATACAGGGGCTCCCCAATCAGCCCCAGCATTTT
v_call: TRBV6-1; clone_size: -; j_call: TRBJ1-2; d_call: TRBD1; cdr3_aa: CASSGRTGGYGYTF; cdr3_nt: TGTGCCAGCAGTGGGAGGACAGGTGGATATGGCTACACCTTC
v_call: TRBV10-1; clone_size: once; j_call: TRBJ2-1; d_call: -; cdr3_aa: CASSEGSAYYNEQFF; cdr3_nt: TGCGCCAGCAGTGAGGGCAGTGCCTACTACAATGAGCAGTTCTTC
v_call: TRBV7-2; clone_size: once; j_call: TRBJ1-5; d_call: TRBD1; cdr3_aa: CASSWGTVPQPQHF; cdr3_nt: TGTGCCAGCAGCTGGGGGACAGTCCCTCAGCCCCAGCATTTT
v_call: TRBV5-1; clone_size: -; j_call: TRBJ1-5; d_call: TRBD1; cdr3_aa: CASSTTGGYQPQHF; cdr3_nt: TGCGCCAGCAGCACAACAGGGGGTTATCAGCCCCAGCATTTT
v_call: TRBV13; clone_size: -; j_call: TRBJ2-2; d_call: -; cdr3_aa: CASSWGQLSDANTGELFF; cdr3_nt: TGTGCCAGCAGCTGGGGACAACTTTCAGACGCGAACACCGGGGAGCTGTTTTTT
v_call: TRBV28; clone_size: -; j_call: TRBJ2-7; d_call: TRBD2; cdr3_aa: CASRPGLANYEQYF; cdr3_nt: TGTGCCAGCAGGCCGGGACTAGCGAACTACGAGCAGTACTTC
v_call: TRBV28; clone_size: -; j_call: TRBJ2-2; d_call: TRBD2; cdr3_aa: CASRPGLAATGELFF; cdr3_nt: TGTGCCAGCAGGCCGGGACTAGCGGCAACCGGGGAGCTGTTTTTT
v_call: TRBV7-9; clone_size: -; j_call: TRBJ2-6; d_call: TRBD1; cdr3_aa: CASSRGGAGANVLTF; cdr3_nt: TGTGCCAGCAGCCGAGGGGGCGCTGGGGCCAACGTCCTGACTTTC
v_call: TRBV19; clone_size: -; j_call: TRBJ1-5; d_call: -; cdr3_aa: CASSIQLNQPQHF; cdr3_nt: TGTGCCAGTAGTATACAGTTAAATCAGCCCCAGCATTTT
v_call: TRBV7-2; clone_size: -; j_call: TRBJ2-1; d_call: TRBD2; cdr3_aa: CASSLFGLAGADEQFF; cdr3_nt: TGTGCCAGCAGCTTATTCGGACTAGCGGGAGCCGATGAGCAGTTCTTC
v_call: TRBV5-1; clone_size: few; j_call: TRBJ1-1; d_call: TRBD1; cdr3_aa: CASSLGDRGGSTEAFF; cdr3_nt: TGCGCCAGCAGCTTGGGGGACAGGGGAGGGAGCACTGAAGCTTTCTTT
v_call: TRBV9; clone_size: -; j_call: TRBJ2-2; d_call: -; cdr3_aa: CASSQREGAGELFF; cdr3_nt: TGTGCCAGCAGCCAGCGAGAGGGGGCCGGGGAGCTGTTTTTT
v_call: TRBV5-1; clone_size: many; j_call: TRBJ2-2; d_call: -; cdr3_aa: CASSLPKSDTGELFF; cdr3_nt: TGCGCCAGCAGTCTCCCAAAGAGCGACACCGGGGAGCTGTTTTTT
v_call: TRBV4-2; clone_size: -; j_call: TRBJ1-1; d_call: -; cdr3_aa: CASSHTQEAPEAFF; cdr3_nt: TGTGCCAGCAGCCACACTCAGGAGGCCCCTGAAGCTTTCTTT
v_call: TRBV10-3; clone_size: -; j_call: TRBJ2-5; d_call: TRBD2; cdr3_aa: CAISRGTSGNQETQYF; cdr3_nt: TGTGCCATCAGTCGAGGGACTAGCGGGAACCAAGAGACCCAGTACTTC
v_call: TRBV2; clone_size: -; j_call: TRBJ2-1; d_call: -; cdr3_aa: CASSQDSGNEQFF; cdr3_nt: TGTGCCAGCAGTCAGGACAGCGGCAATGAGCAGTTCTTC
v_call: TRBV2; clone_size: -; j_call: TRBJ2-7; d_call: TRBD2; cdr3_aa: CASARLAGGLHYEQYF; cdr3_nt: TGTGCCAGCGCAAGACTAGCGGGAGGTCTCCACTACGAGCAGTACTTC
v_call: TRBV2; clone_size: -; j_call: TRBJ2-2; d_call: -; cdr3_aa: CASRSGTTNTGELFF; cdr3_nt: TGTGCCAGCAGGTCCGGGACAACGAACACCGGGGAGCTGTTTTTT
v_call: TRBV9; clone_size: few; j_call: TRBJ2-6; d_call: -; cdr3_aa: CASTKGGTGANVLTF; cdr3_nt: TGTGCCAGCACCAAAGGGGGAACTGGGGCCAACGTCCTGACTTTC
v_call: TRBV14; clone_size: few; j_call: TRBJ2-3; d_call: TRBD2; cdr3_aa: CASSPPGLAGGLDTQYF; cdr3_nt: TGTGCCAGCAGCCCTCCGGGACTAGCGGGAGGGTTGGATACGCAGTATTTT
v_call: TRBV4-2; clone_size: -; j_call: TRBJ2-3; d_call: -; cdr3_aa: CASSQDLRGGGDTQYF; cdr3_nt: TGTGCCAGCAGCCAAGATTTGCGGGGAGGTGGTGATACGCAGTATTTT
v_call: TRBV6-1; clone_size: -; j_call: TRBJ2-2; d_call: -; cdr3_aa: CASGGLANTGELFF; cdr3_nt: TGTGCCAGCGGAGGACTGGCGAACACCGGGGAGCTGTTTTTT
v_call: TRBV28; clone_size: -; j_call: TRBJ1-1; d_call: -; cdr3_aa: CASRPSTYTEAFF; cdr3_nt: TGTGCCAGCAGACCCAGCACTTACACTGAAGCTTTCTTT
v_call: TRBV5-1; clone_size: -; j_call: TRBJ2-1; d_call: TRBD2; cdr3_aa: CASSSDTLAGASYNEQFF; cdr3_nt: TGCGCCAGCAGCTCCGACACCTTAGCGGGAGCCTCCTACAATGAGCAGTTCTTC
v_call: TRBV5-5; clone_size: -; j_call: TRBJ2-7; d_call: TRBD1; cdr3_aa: CASSLGPQGAGEQYF; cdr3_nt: TGTGCCAGCAGCTTGGGCCCCCAGGGGGCGGGCGAGCAGTACTTC
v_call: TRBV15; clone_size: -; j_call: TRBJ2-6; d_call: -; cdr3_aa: CATRRGTSGANVLTF; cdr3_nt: TGTGCCACCAGGCGTGGGACCTCTGGGGCCAACGTCCTGACTTTC
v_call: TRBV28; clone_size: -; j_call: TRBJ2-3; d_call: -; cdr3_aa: CASRPGPSTDTQYF; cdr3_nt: TGTGCCAGCAGACCGGGGCCCAGCACAGATACGCAGTATTTT
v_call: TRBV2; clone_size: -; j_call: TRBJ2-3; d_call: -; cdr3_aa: CASSDMGGTAADTQYF; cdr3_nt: TGTGCCAGCAGTGATATGGGGGGGACAGCTGCAGATACGCAGTATTTT
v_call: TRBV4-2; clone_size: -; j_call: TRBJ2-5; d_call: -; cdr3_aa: CASSHLQNQETQYF; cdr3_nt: TGTGCCAGCAGCCACCTACAGAACCAAGAGACCCAGTACTTC
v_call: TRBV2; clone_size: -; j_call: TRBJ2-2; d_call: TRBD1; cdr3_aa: CASSETGSYTGELFF; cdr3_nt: TGTGCCAGCAGTGAGACAGGGAGTTACACCGGGGAGCTGTTTTTT
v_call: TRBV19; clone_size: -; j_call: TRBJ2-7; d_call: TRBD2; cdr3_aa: CASSIGAASGESSYEQYF; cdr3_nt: TGTGCCAGTAGTATCGGGGCCGCTAGCGGGGAGAGCTCCTACGAGCAGTACTTC
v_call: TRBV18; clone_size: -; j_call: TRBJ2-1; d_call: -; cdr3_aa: CASSQTRDGHEQFF; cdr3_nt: TGTGCCAGCTCACAGACTCGGGACGGCCATGAGCAGTTCTTC
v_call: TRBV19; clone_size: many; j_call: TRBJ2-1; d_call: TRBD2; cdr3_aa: CASTRTSGTGLNEQFF; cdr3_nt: TGTGCCAGTACCCGGACTAGCGGGACGGGGCTCAATGAGCAGTTCTTC
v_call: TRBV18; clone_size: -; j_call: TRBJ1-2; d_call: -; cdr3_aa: CASSPGGLLYGYTF; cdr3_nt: TGTGCCAGCTCACCAGGGGGGCTTTTGTATGGCTACACCTTC
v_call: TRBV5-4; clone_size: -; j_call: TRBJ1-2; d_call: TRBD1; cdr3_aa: CASSLIGGWGYTF; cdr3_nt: TGTGCCAGCAGCTTGATAGGGGGCTGGGGCTACACCTTC
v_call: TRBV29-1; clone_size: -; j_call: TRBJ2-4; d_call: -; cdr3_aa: CSVGQTKNIQYF; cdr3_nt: TGCAGCGTTGGGCAAACCAAAAACATTCAGTACTTC
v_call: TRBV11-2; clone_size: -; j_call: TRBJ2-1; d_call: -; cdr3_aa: CASSLDEFGREQFF; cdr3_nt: TGTGCCAGCAGCTTAGATGAGTTCGGTCGTGAGCAGTTCTTC
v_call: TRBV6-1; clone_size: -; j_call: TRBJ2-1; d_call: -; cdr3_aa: CASSEDWAHYNEQFF; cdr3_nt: TGTGCCAGCAGTGAAGATTGGGCTCACTACAATGAGCAGTTCTTC
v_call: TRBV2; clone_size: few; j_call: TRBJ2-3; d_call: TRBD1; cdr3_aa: CASRDRGFLTDTQYF; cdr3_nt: TGTGCCAGCAGGGACAGGGGGTTCCTCACAGATACGCAGTATTTT